This is a list of T cell receptor beta chains from one sample in a study of blood T cell repertoires in COVID-19. Some clones are missing from TCRdb's copy, which holds only in-frame ones; the method was immunoSEQ multiplex PCR. The table records around 150,000 clones, about 80% of them present only once. Input material: PBMCs or T cells enriched from blood (not recorded which). The receptors derive from a man aged 45-65 years who had recovered from COVID-19. The CDR3 runs from the conserved cysteine through the conserved F or W. Fields, in order: J gene, V gene, D gene, clone size, CDR3 DNA, CDR3 protein. D genes are given only for firm matches. Size tells how often a clone was seen (once, few, many) or the class of an expanded clone, and some rows leave it out.

>TRBJ2-2|TRBV5-1|TRBD1|NA
TGCGCCAGCGACCGAGGGGGCGAGGGCACCGGGGAGCTGTTTTTT
CASDRGGEGTGELFF
>TRBJ1-6|TRBV13|TRBD1|NA
TGTGCCAGCAGCCTTGGGACAGGGGGCTCCTCACCCCTCCACTTT
CASSLGTGGSSPLHF
>TRBJ1-2|TRBV6-5|TRBD1|NA
TGTGCCAGCAGACCCTGGACAGGGGGCCCCTCCAACTTC
CASRPWTGGPSNF
>TRBJ2-3|TRBV11-3|TRBD2|NA
TGTGCCAGCAGCCCAGCGGGGGGGTCAACAGATACGCAGTATTTT
CASSPAGGSTDTQYF
>TRBJ2-1|TRBV6-5|TRBD1|NA
TGTGCCAGCAGTACCTTCGGGACAGACAATGAGCAGTTCTTC
CASSTFGTDNEQFF
>TRBJ2-7|TRBV5-4|NA|NA
TGTGCCAGCAGCCCAGGGGAGCGGCCCTACGAGCAGTACTTC
CASSPGERPYEQYF
>TRBJ2-7|TRBV5-1|TRBD2|NA
TGCGCCAGCAGCTTCGTAGGGGAGGGCGAGCAGTACTTC
CASSFVGEGEQYF
>TRBJ1-6|TRBV25-1|NA|NA
TGTGCCAGCAGTGACCAGGGGAATTCACCCCTCCACTTT
CASSDQGNSPLHF
>TRBJ2-5|TRBV2|TRBD2|NA
TGTGCCAGCAGCAAAACCGGGACTAGCATTGGCCAGACCCAGTACTTC
CASSKTGTSIGQTQYF
>TRBJ2-5|TRBV5-1|TRBD1|NA
TGCGCCAGCAGCTTGTCGGGGACAGACCAAGAGACCCAGTACTTC
CASSLSGTDQETQYF
>TRBJ2-5|TRBV6-5|TRBD2|NA
TGTGCCAGCAGGGGGGGACTAGTCGGGGAGACCCAGTACTTC
CASRGGLVGETQYF
>TRBJ2-5|TRBV5-4|NA|NA
TGTGCCAGCAGCTTAGAGGGTAGTTATGTAGAGACCCAGTACTTC
CASSLEGSYVETQYF
>TRBJ2-7|TRBV7-8|TRBD1|NA
TGTGCCAGCAGCCTCGGGACAGGGGCCTACGAGCAGTACTTC
CASSLGTGAYEQYF
>TRBJ2-3|TRBV19|TRBD2|NA
TGTGCCAGTACTAATGACGTAGCGGGCTTAACAGATACGCAGTATTTT
CASTNDVAGLTDTQYF
>TRBJ2-7|TRBV11-3|NA|NA
TGTGCCAGCAGCTTAGGTCCTAGTTCCTACGAGCAGTACTTC
CASSLGPSSYEQYF
>TRBJ1-1|TRBV14|NA|NA
TGTGCCAGCAGCCAATTAACCGGAACCTACAGGGAACTGAACACTGAAGCTTTCTTT
CASSQLTGTYRELNTEAFF
>TRBJ2-7|TRBV7-8|TRBD1|once
TGTGCCAGCAGCGGGGACAGGGCGTTTGAGGACGAGCAGTACTTC
CASSGDRAFEDEQYF
>TRBJ2-7|TRBV25-1|NA|NA
TGTGCCAGCAGTCCCGGGTACTCCTACGAGCAGTACTTC
CASSPGYSYEQYF
>TRBJ1-4|TRBV5-6|NA|NA
TGTGCCAGCAGCTTGCGTCGACTAACAACTAATGAAAAACTGTTTTTT
CASSLRRLTTNEKLFF
>TRBJ2-1|TRBV10-3|TRBD2|NA
TGTGCTTCAAGGAGGACTAGCGAGCCTGAGCAGTTCTTC
CASRRTSEPEQFF
>TRBJ2-3|TRBV6-4|TRBD1|NA
TGTGCCAGCAGTGAGGCAGGGGGCGCGCATACGCAGTATTTT
CASSEAGGAHTQYF
>TRBJ2-3|TRBV29-1|TRBD2|NA
TGCAGCGTTCTAAGCGGGAAGGGCACAGATACGCAGTATTTT
CSVLSGKGTDTQYF
>TRBJ2-7|TRBV5-8|NA|NA
TGTGCCGGCCGCCCTAGCGAGGTCCCAAGCTCCTACGAGCAGTACTTC
CAGRPSEVPSSYEQYF
>TRBJ2-5|TRBV5-1|NA|NA
TGCGCCAGCTATGGACATCCTGGCCAAGAGACCCAGTACTTC
CASYGHPGQETQYF
>TRBJ2-5|TRBV2|NA|NA
TGTGCCAGCAGTGTGGGACTCCTGCAAGAGACCCAGTACTTC
CASSVGLLQETQYF
>TRBJ2-7|TRBV4-2|NA|few
TGTGCCAGCAGCCAAGATCAACGCGTATACGAGCAGTACTTC
CASSQDQRVYEQYF
>TRBJ2-5|TRBV23-1|NA|NA
TGCGCCAGCAGTAGCACAGAGGGGGCGGGGGAGACCCAGTACTTC
CASSSTEGAGETQYF
>TRBJ2-3|TRBV29-1|TRBD1|NA
TGCAGCGTTGGGACAGGGAGCACAGATACGCAGTATTTT
CSVGTGSTDTQYF
>TRBJ2-7|TRBV28|NA|few
TGTGCCAGCAGTTTGGGAGGAGGGCCGAAATCCGAGCAGTACTTC
CASSLGGGPKSEQYF
>TRBJ2-7|TRBV7-7|NA|NA
TGTGCTAGCAGCTTAGCGAGATCCTCCTACGAGCAGTACTTC
CASSLARSSYEQYF
>TRBJ1-3|TRBV29-1|TRBD1|NA
TGCAGCGTCGAAAATTACCTTGGACAGGGGGCGCTAGGAAACACCATATATTTT
CSVENYLGQGALGNTIYF
>TRBJ2-7|TRBV28|NA|NA
TGTGCCAGCAGTTTCGGGTCCTACGAGCAGTACTTC
CASSFGSYEQYF
>TRBJ2-5|TRBV7-6|TRBD1|NA
TGTGCCAGCAGCTTACGGTGGGACAGAGAAGAGACCCAGTACTTC
CASSLRWDREETQYF
>TRBJ1-5|TRBV4-1|TRBD1|NA
TGCGCCAGCAGCCAAGGACAGGGGCCGAGCAATCAGCCCCAGCATTTT
CASSQGQGPSNQPQHF
>TRBJ2-6|TRBV18|TRBD1|few
TGTGCCAGCTCACCATCTCCCGGGACAGGGGCCGAGAGCTCTGGGGCCAACGTCCTGACTTTC
CASSPSPGTGAESSGANVLTF
>TRBJ2-7|TRBV5-1|NA|NA
TGCGCCAGCAGCTTTGGGGCCGATCCCTACGAGCAGTACTTC
CASSFGADPYEQYF
>TRBJ2-7|TRBV5-4|TRBD2|NA
TGTGCCAGCAGCGCAGCGGGAGGGCACTCCTACGAGCAGTACTTC
CASSAAGGHSYEQYF
>TRBJ1-6|TRBV11-2|NA|NA
TGTGCCAGCAGCTTAGGTAACAACAATTCACCCCTCCACTTT
CASSLGNNNSPLHF
>TRBJ2-7|TRBV28|NA|NA
TGTGCCAGCACCTTTTTGGGGAGTGGAACCTACGAGCAGTACTTC
CASTFLGSGTYEQYF
>TRBJ2-7|TRBV20-1|NA|NA
TGCAGTGCTAGTCCGGGGAACGAGCAGTACTTC
CSASPGNEQYF
>TRBJ2-3|TRBV4-1|TRBD2|NA
TGCGCCAGCAGCCCCAGGCTAGCGGGGGGTCTAAGCACAGATACGCAGTATTTT
CASSPRLAGGLSTDTQYF
>TRBJ1-3|TRBV3-1/TRBV3-2|NA|NA
TGTGCCAGCAGCCCTCAGGGAACTGGAAACACCATATATTTT
CASSPQGTGNTIYF
>TRBJ1-3|TRBV5-1|NA|NA
TGCGCCAGCAGCTTGGCCCCATCGGGGTCTGGAAACACCATATATTTT
CASSLAPSGSGNTIYF
>TRBJ1-1|TRBV3-1/TRBV3-2|NA|NA
TGTGCCAGCGCCGTAACTAGGACGAACACTGAAGCTTTCTTT
CASAVTRTNTEAFF
>TRBJ1-1|TRBV5-1|NA|NA
TGCGCCAGCAGCTTGGCCTGGCAGGGTATGAACACTGAAGCTTTCTTT
CASSLAWQGMNTEAFF
>TRBJ2-7|TRBV2|TRBD1|NA
TGTGCCAGCGGGGGACAGCTTTACGAGCAGTACTTC
CASGGQLYEQYF
>TRBJ2-7|TRBV3-1/TRBV3-2|TRBD2|few
TGTGCCAGCAGCCAAGAACTAGCGGGACTATACGAGCAGTACTTC
CASSQELAGLYEQYF
>TRBJ1-1|TRBV5-4|NA|NA
TGTGCCAGCAACCCACAGGGCGCCACTGAAGCTTTCTTT
CASNPQGATEAFF
>TRBJ1-4|TRBV30|NA|NA
TGTGCCTGGAGTGTACGCGGGGGATTGAGGGAAAAACTGTTTTTT
CAWSVRGGLREKLFF
>TRBJ2-2|TRBV21-1|NA|NA
TGTGCCAGCGCGACAGGGGGCAATCCGAACACCGGGGAGCTGTTTTTT
CASATGGNPNTGELFF
>TRBJ2-7|TRBV25-1|NA|NA
TGTGCCAGCAGCGATAGGGCCGGGGGTGCGTACGAGCAGTACTTC
CASSDRAGGAYEQYF
>TRBJ2-2|TRBV18|TRBD2|once
TGTGCCAGCTCACCTCCCAGCGGGAGACCCACCGGGGAGCTGTTTTTT
CASSPPSGRPTGELFF
>TRBJ2-1|TRBV11-3|NA|NA
TGTGCCAGCAGCTTCAAACTAGGCCCCTACAATGAGCAGTTCTTC
CASSFKLGPYNEQFF
>TRBJ2-1|TRBV5-1|TRBD2|NA
TGCGCCAGCAGCTCCCGCGGACTAGCGGGAGTAAACTCCTACAATGAGCAGTTCTTC
CASSSRGLAGVNSYNEQFF
>TRBJ2-1|TRBV5-1|NA|NA
TGCGCCAGCAGCCCCTCTGCGGGACTCAGCTACAATGAGCAGTTCTTC
CASSPSAGLSYNEQFF
>TRBJ2-3|TRBV7-2|TRBD2|NA
TGTGCCAGCAGCCCCGGGAGGGCTGATACGCAGTATTTT
CASSPGRADTQYF